This passage covers 18 T cell receptor beta chains from one sample sequenced in a study of T-cell memory formation after mild COVID-19. TCRdb ran MiXCR on the 5' RACE reads and lists one entry per CDR3 protein. The sample carries almost 350,000 distinct CDR3 sequences, more than 20% recorded once. Material: PBMCs or a T cell subset sorted from them (not recorded which). The receptors were sampled from a man between 18 and 35 years old who had mild COVID-19 (a few samples of this study predate the infection). Cell type and time point are not known.

This clonotype was recorded many times. The chain has TRBV24-1 and TRBJ2-1, with D possibly TRBD1 on 6 matching bases. The CDR3 is 14 amino acids. Trimming took off 6 bases at V and 5 bases at J, with 13 bases between the two ends. Germline V lookup: CDR1 KGHDR, CDR2 SFDVKD. The chain's CDR3 is CATSLDRMDNEQFF. In DNA form, the CDR3 reads TGTGCCACCAGTTTAGACAGGATGGACAATGAGCAGTTCTTC.

V is TRBV30 and J is TRBJ2-3; no firm D call. This CDR3 is 14 amino acids long. V gave up 2 bases and J gave up 2 bases, with 11 bases separating them. In germline, CDR1 is GTSNPN, CDR2 SVGIG (reference sequence). Here the CDR3 reads CAWSRVGITDTQYF. CDR3 nucleotides: TGTGCCTGGAGTCGGGTTGGGATCACAGATACGCAGTATTTT.

This clonotype has more than one count but fewer than ten. The rearrangement joins TRBV12-3 or TRBV12-4 to TRBJ1-1, with unresolved D. V shed 7 bases and J shed 8 bases, with 11 bases lying between them. The CDR3 totals 11 residues. The CDR3 sequence is CASNQRGEAFF. CDR3 nucleotides: TGTGCCAGCAACCAAAGAGGGGAAGCTTTCTTT.

This clonotype has just a few counts. CDR3 in amino acids: CASSSRVGNSPLHF. DNA for the CDR3: TGTGCCAGCAGCTCCAGGGTTGGTAATTCACCCCTCCACTTT. The rearrangement joins TRBV9 to TRBJ1-6; D is perhaps TRBD1 (5 bases). The CDR3 totals 14 residues. V was cut by 4 bases and J by 6 bases, with 11 bases left in between. The germline gives CDR1 SGDLS, CDR2 YYNGEE.

In its sample, this clonotype was seen a few times. V and J are TRBV20-1 and TRBJ1-5; possible D gene TRBD1, 6 bases. Trimming shortened V by 3 bases and J by 4 bases, and 13 bases separated the two germline ends. Germline loops: CDR1 DFQATT, CDR2 SNEGSKA (reference sequence). This CDR3 comprises 14 residues. CDR3 protein: CSARAGAPNQPQHF. CDR3 bases: TGCAGTGCTAGGGCAGGGGCCCCGAATCAGCCCCAGCATTTT.

This clonotype was observed a single time. This chain connects TRBV3-1 to TRBJ1-2, with D unresolved. V was cut by 0 bases and J by 8 bases, with 10 bases left in between. CDR1 is LGHDT and CDR2 is YNNKEL in the germline V gene (reference sequence). The CDR3 consists of 13 residues. CDR3: CASSQEGPEGYTF. The CDR3 DNA sequence: TGTGCCAGCAGCCAAGAGGGCCCGGAAGGCTACACCTTC.

This clonotype was counted between two and nine times. J is TRBJ1-5 and V is TRBV4-3; 10 bases align to TRBD1. This CDR3 has 18 residues. Looked up from germline, CDR1 is LGHNA and CDR2 is YSLEER. Trimming took 0 bases from V and 7 from J; bases not matched to a gene: 12. CDR3 coding DNA: TGCGCCAGCAGCCAAGATAGGGTTCGGGACAGGGGCCGACAGCCCCAGCATTTT. Translating gives CASSQDRVRDRGRQPQHF.

This chain uses TRBV5-1 with TRBJ1-1; D is unresolved. Trimming left V 0 bases short and J 6 bases short, with 9 bases between. The CDR3 length is 13 residues. Germline loops: CDR1 SGHRS, CDR2 YFSETQ. CDR3 in amino acids: CASSLVSGPEAFF. The CDR3 DNA is TGCGCCAGCAGCTTGGTCTCGGGCCCTGAAGCTTTCTTT.

The chain employs TRBV20-1 and TRBJ2-5, with unresolved D. The CDR3 has 12 residues. Trimming took off 5 bases at V and 4 bases at J, with 11 bases between the two ends. CDR1 and CDR2 from the germline V gene are DFQATT and SNEGSKA (reference sequence). CDR3 residues: CSAADPSETQYF. CDR3 bases: TGCAGTGCTGCGGACCCCTCAGAGACCCAGTACTTC.

This clonotype was counted a few times. V usage is TRBV4-3 and J usage is TRBJ2-7, with D perhaps TRBD1 (5 bases). Trimming took off 0 bases at V and 5 bases at J, with 14 bases between the two ends. The germline CDR1 and CDR2 sequences are LGHNA and YSLEER. The CDR3 consists of 15 residues. The CDR3 protein is CASSQEWGPGHEQYF. The CDR3 DNA reads TGCGCCAGCAGCCAAGAATGGGGCCCCGGCCACGAGCAGTACTTC.

This chain connects TRBV6-6 to TRBJ1-2, with TRBD1 as a possible D gene (5 bases). Per germline, CDR1 MNHNY and CDR2 SVGAGI (reference sequence). Trimming shortened V by 2 bases and J by 5 bases, and 12 bases separated the two germline ends. CDR3 length equals 14 residues. In nucleotides, the CDR3 is TGTGCCAGCAGTTACGGGGGGATCGTGTATGGCTACACCTTC. Residues: CASSYGGIVYGYTF.

This clonotype was recorded a few times. The chain couples TRBV5-1 to TRBJ2-5; 8 nucleotides line up with TRBD2. Germline CDR1 and CDR2: SGHRS and YFSETQ. V shed 0 bases and J 6 bases; nucleotides not matched to a gene: 4. This CDR3 spans 14 amino acids. The CDR3 sequence: CASSLDAGGQTQYF. The CDR3 DNA is TGCGCCAGCAGCTTGGATGCGGGGGGCCAGACCCAGTACTTC.

This clonotype was observed a handful of times. This chain uses TRBV20-1 with TRBJ2-1; D gene unclear. The V gene's germline CDR1 is DFQATT and CDR2 SNEGSKA (reference sequence). Trimming cost V 6 bases and J 8 bases, with 11 bases left between them. The CDR3 length is 11 residues. The CDR3 loop reads CSAKSADEQFF. The CDR3 DNA reads as TGCAGTGCAAAATCGGCGGATGAGCAGTTCTTC.

Only a few counts were recorded for this clonotype. The chain recombines TRBV12-3 or TRBV12-4 with TRBJ1-1, with D maybe TRBD1 (5 bases). The CDR3 has 14 residues. The V end lost 5 bases, the J end lost 0 bases, and 10 bases lay between the germline ends. The chain's CDR3 is CASSRQTVNTEAFF. The CDR3 DNA sequence: TGTGCCAGCAGTCGACAGACAGTGAACACTGAAGCTTTCTTT.

The chain has TRBV10-3 and TRBJ1-1, with unresolved D. Germline V gene sequence: CDR1 ENHRY, CDR2 SYGVKD. Deletions cut 3 bases from V and 8 bases from J, with 10 bases between. The CDR3 length is 12 residues. CDR3 region: CAISERNKEAFF. The CDR3, as DNA: TGTGCCATCAGTGAAAGGAACAAAGAAGCTTTCTTT.

The chain uses TRBV5-1 and TRBJ1-2; the match to TRBD1 covers 9 bases. CDR1 SGHRS and CDR2 YFSETQ come from the germline V gene. This CDR3 is built from 14 residues. Trimming cost V 0 bases and J 6 bases; bases outside gene matches: 3. The CDR3 region has the DNA TGCGCCAGCAGCTTGGGGACAGGGGTAGATGGCTACACCTTC. Protein: CASSLGTGVDGYTF.

The rearrangement joins TRBV6-5 to TRBJ2-1; tentatively, D is TRBD1 (6 bases). Trimming removed 2 bases from V and 9 bases from J, with 17 bases in between. CDR1 is MNHEY, CDR2 SVGAGI, per germline. This CDR3 contains 15 residues. DNA for the CDR3: TGTGCCAGCAGTTACGTGGCAGGGGCCTACGGTGAGCAGTTCTTC. This codes for CASSYVAGAYGEQFF.

The genes are TRBV7-9 and TRBJ2-2; D unclear. Germline V gene lookup returns CDR1 SEHNR and CDR2 FQNEAQ (reference sequence). V lost 5 bases and J 6 bases, leaving 7 bases between the germline ends. This CDR3 is built from 12 residues. This CDR3 is CASSRISGELFF. DNA for the CDR3: TGTGCCAGCAGCCGCATATCCGGGGAGCTGTTTTTT.